This entry lists 5 T cell receptor beta chains sequenced from one sample in a study of Graves' ophthalmopathy and Graves' hyperthyroidism. For repertoire sequencing, the TCR beta CDR3 regions were amplified from RNA transcripts. The first-round RT-PCR employed HTBI primers together with the Qiagen OneStep RT-PCR kit. A multiplex PCR was then performed as the second round. TCRdb re-derived calls from the multiplex PCR reads in MiXCR, one entry per CDR3 protein. Here the sample spans 400,000 or so distinct CDR3 sequences, about 18% being singletons. Sequencing was done on a sample of peripheral blood. These receptors all stem from an adult woman with stable Graves' hyperthyroidism.

In this sample, this clonotype turned up many times. The chain combines TRBV20-1 with TRBJ2-5; 7 bases are a match to TRBD2. The V gene end was trimmed by 3 bases and the J gene end by 5 bases; junction bases not matched to a gene: 9. The CDR3 extends over 14 amino acids. Germline V lookup: CDR1 DFQATT, CDR2 SNEGSKA (reference sequence). CDR3 sequence (DNA): TGCAGTGCTAGGGTCGGCGGGAGCGGTGAGACCCAGTACTTC. Protein product: CSARVGGSGETQYF.

This clonotype was recorded at least ten times. V gene TRBV6-5 combines with J gene TRBJ2-5; TRBD2 agrees at 9 bases. V trimming: 7 bases; J trimming: 3 bases; junction bases outside the gene matches: 6. The V gene's germline CDR1 is MNHEY and CDR2 SVGAGI. The CDR3 has 14 residues. Here the CDR3 reads CASTSGLAKETQYF. The CDR3 bases are TGTGCCAGCACCTCTGGACTAGCGAAAGAGACCCAGTACTTC.

This clonotype has at least ten counts. The CDR3: CASIKDRLTDEQYF. In nucleotides, the CDR3 is TGTGCCAGCATCAAGGACAGGTTGACTGACGAGCAGTACTTC. The rearrangement joins TRBV6-1 to TRBJ2-7; TRBD1 agrees at 7 bases. Germline loops: CDR1 MNHNS, CDR2 SASEGT. The CDR3 sequence is 14 residues long. V dropped 7 bases and J dropped 5; count of bases not matched to a gene: 11.

At least ten counts were recorded for this clonotype. The chain joins TRBV13 to TRBJ2-7; no definite D call. The germline V gene has CDR1 PRHDT and CDR2 FYEKMQ (reference sequence). V lost 0 bases and J lost 4, with 10 bases in between. The CDR3 has 14 amino acids. The CDR3 sequence is CASSLGSALYEQYF. CDR3 coding DNA: TGTGCCAGCAGCTTAGGGTCAGCCTTATACGAGCAGTACTTC.

This clonotype was observed a few times. A much larger clone lies a single base off, so this may be a read error. The gene calls are TRBV28 and TRBJ2-7; 9 bases align to TRBD2. This CDR3 is 14 amino acids long. Germline V gene lookup returns CDR1 MDHEN and CDR2 SYDVKM. The V gene end was trimmed by 4 bases and the J gene end by 5 bases; junction bases not matched to a gene: 6. CDR3 DNA: TGTGCCAGCAGTTCTAGCGGGACCCCCCACGAGCAGTACTTC. Translation: CASSSSGTPHEQYF.